These 21 T cell receptor beta chains came from one sample sequenced in a study of blood T cell repertoires in COVID-19. Clones were read by immunoSEQ multiplex PCR, and TCRdb kept only the in-frame ones, dropping some. The sample comprises about 200,000 clones, 82% of which are singletons, and approximately 8.1% rests with the top ten. Sequencing used peripheral blood. These receptors were collected from a woman in her fifties or sixties with COVID-19, enrolled during active disease.

The chain employs TRBV29-1 and TRBJ2-7; the D gene is possibly TRBD2 (6 bases). Trimming pared 4 bases from V and 2 bases from J, leaving 24 bases between. The CDR3 extends over 17 amino acids. In germline, CDR1 is SQVTM, CDR2 ANQGSEA. CDR3 loop: CSVGGGREQSTPYEQYF. The CDR3 nucleotides are TGCAGCGTTGGAGGTGGCCGGGAGCAATCTACCCCCTACGAGCAGTACTTC.

This clone appeared once. The chain joins TRBV7-9 to TRBJ2-1; tentatively, D is TRBD2 (5 bases). Germline-derived CDR1 and CDR2 are SEHNR and FQNEAQ (reference sequence). V was cut by 2 bases and J by 6 bases, with 14 bases left in between. This CDR3 has 15 amino acids. Written as DNA, the CDR3 is TGTGCCAGCAGCTTAAGTGGGAGTGCTAGCAATGAGCAGTTCTTC. Amino acids: CASSLSGSASNEQFF.

This clone appeared a few times. The chain joins TRBV19 to TRBJ1-4; no clear D gene. CDR1 is LNHDA and CDR2 is SQIVND in the germline V gene (reference sequence). The CDR3 is 16 residues long. Trimming left V 5 bases short and J 8 bases short, with 21 bases between. CDR3 sequence: CASSPLMNPSGEKLFF. CDR3 nucleotide sequence: TGTGCCAGTAGTCCCCTTATGAACCCGTCGGGAGAAAAACTGTTTTTT.

This chain links TRBV5-4 with TRBJ2-5, with 9 bases that match TRBD2. Germline CDR1 reads SGHNT; CDR2 reads YYREEE (reference sequence). This CDR3 contains 16 residues. Unmatched junction bases numbered 8, after V lost 0 bases and J lost 5 bases. For the CDR3, the DNA is TGTGCCAGCAGCTTGGATCAGCGGGAGGCCCTGGAGACCCAGTACTTC. Its translation is CASSLDQREALETQYF.

The rearrangement uses TRBV6-5 and TRBJ1-3; unclear D gene. Trimming removed 3 bases from V and 3 bases from J, with 9 bases in between. CDR3 length equals 14 residues. Germline CDR1 and CDR2: MNHEY and SVGAGI. The CDR3 spells CASSYLQVGNTIYF. The CDR3 nucleotides are TGTGCCAGCAGTTATCTCCAGGTTGGAAACACCATATATTTT.

The chain has TRBV27 and TRBJ2-1; 12 bases align to TRBD2. Germline CDR1 and CDR2: MNHEY and SMNVEV (reference sequence). This CDR3 is 17 amino acids long. The V gene end was trimmed by 5 bases and the J gene end by 5 bases; junction bases not matched to a gene: 10. The CDR3 DNA is TGTGCCAGCAGTCCGACCCGACTAGCGGGGGTGAACAATGAGCAGTTCTTC. Translation gives CASSPTRLAGVNNEQFF.

The table lists this clone with a count of one. The chain is built from TRBV19 and TRBJ1-1, with 9 bases fitting TRBD1. This CDR3 is 16 amino acids long. The V segment lost 6 bases and the J segment 1 base; nucleotides outside the gene matches: 9. From germline, CDR1 is LNHDA and CDR2 SQIVND (reference sequence). In DNA form, the CDR3 reads TGTGCCAGTAGGTCGGGACAGGGAAGAGGGAACACTGAAGCTTTCTTT. Protein product: CASRSGQGRGNTEAFF.

Written as DNA, the CDR3 is TGTGCCACCAGCAGAGATCGAACAGACTCTGGAAACACCATATATTTT. It codes for CATSRDRTDSGNTIYF. The chain joins TRBV15 to TRBJ1-3; D not resolved. The CDR3 consists of 16 residues. V lost 0 bases and J lost 0, with 9 bases in between. Per the germline V gene, CDR1 is LNHNV and CDR2 is YYDKDF (reference sequence).

Comment on this clone: Other DNA variants within this sample encode the same CDR3. The V and J genes are TRBV7-9 and TRBJ2-1; 11 positions agree with TRBD2. Germline CDR1 is SEHNR and CDR2 is FQNEAQ (reference sequence). This CDR3 has 17 residues. V gave up 5 bases and J gave up 8 bases; unmatched junction bases: 14. The CDR3 DNA is TGTGCCAGCAGCGCATTTCTAGCGGGAGGCCTCAGCTATGAGCAGTTCTTC. Translating gives CASSAFLAGGLSYEQFF.

The rearrangement links TRBV28 to TRBJ2-2; 10 nucleotides match TRBD1. V lost 6 bases, J lost 1 base, and 14 bases stayed unmatched. The germline gives CDR1 MDHEN, CDR2 SYDVKM. This CDR3 region has 19 residues. The CDR3 nucleotides are TGTGCCAGCAGGGGTTCTGGGACAGGGGAAAACAAGAACACCGGGGAGCTGTTTTTT. As protein: CASRGSGTGENKNTGELFF. The variable domain in full, with the rest retrieved from reference TRBV28 and TRBJ2-2, is DVKVTQSSRYLVKRTGEKVFLECVQDMDHENMFWYRQDPGLGLRLIYFSYDVKMKEKGDIPEGYSVSREKKERFSLILESASTNQTSMYLCASRGSGTGENKNTGELFFGEGSRLTVL.

J is TRBJ1-2 and V is TRBV28; D might be TRBD1 (6 bases). The CDR3 loop spans 17 amino acids. Looked up from germline, CDR1 is MDHEN and CDR2 is SYDVKM. The germline V and J ends were trimmed by 5 bases and 5 bases, with 24 bases remaining between them. The DNA of the CDR3 is TGTGCCAGCAGTGGGTTCTTCATGGACAGAGACCGATATGGCTACACCTTC. It yields the protein CASSGFFMDRDRYGYTF.

The rearrangement links TRBV19 to TRBJ1-6, with 9 positions matching TRBD1. The CDR3 totals 17 residues. With V trimmed by 10 bases and J by 0 bases, 10 bases remained unmatched. Per the germline V gene, CDR1 is LNHDA and CDR2 is SQIVND (reference sequence). This CDR3 is CATRPGTGSSYNSPLHF. CDR3 nucleotide sequence: TGTGCCACTCGACCGGGGACAGGGAGCTCCTATAATTCACCCCTCCACTTT.

The CDR3 region has the DNA TGTGCCAGCAGCTTAAACCCGGGGGACTATGGCTACACCTTC. It encodes CASSLNPGDYGYTF. The V call is TRBV7-3, the J call TRBJ1-2; possibly TRBD1 for D (5 bases). Looked up from germline, CDR1 is SGHTA and CDR2 is FQGTGA. This CDR3 contains 14 residues. The V end was cut by 1 base, the J end by 3 bases, with 9 bases between.

The V gene is TRBV27, the J gene TRBJ1-2, with a possible D match to TRBD1 (6 bases). Trimming took off 3 bases at V and 2 bases at J, with 10 bases between the two ends. Germline loops: CDR1 MNHEY, CDR2 SMNVEV (reference sequence). There are 14 residues in the CDR3. The CDR3 sequence: CASSLNRVNYGYTF. The CDR3 region has the DNA TGTGCCAGCAGTTTGAACAGGGTCAACTATGGCTACACCTTC.

The genes are TRBV6-4 and TRBJ1-5, with 7 bases matching TRBD1. Trimming removed 0 bases from V and 2 bases from J; junction bases left unmatched: 4. The CDR3 loop spans 16 amino acids. Germline-derived CDR1 and CDR2 are MRHNA and SNTAGT. The CDR3 region has the DNA TGTGCCAGCAGTGACTCGAGGGGGCACGGCAATCAGCCCCAGCATTTT. This gives the protein CASSDSRGHGNQPQHF.

CDR3: CASSSDYEDTQYF. The CDR3 DNA follows: TGTGCCAGCAGCTCGGACTACGAAGATACGCAGTATTTT. V is TRBV7-9 and J is TRBJ2-3; possible D gene TRBD2, 6 bases. The V end lost 4 bases, the J end lost 5 bases, and 10 bases lay between the germline ends. CDR1 is SEHNR and CDR2 is FQNEAQ in the germline V gene (reference sequence). The CDR3 consists of 13 residues.

V usage is TRBV9 and J usage is TRBJ2-2; 10 positions match TRBD2. Germline V lookup: CDR1 SGDLS, CDR2 YYNGEE. V was clipped by 0 bases and J by 2 bases; unmatched bases: 4. The CDR3 has 17 amino acids. This chain's CDR3 is CASSVALAGANTGELFF. As DNA, the CDR3 is TGTGCCAGCAGCGTAGCGCTAGCGGGGGCTAACACCGGGGAGCTGTTTTTT. The full variable domain, its missing parts supplied by reference TRBV9 and TRBJ2-2, is DSGVTQTPKHLITATGQRVTLRCSPRSGDLSVYWYQQSLDQGLQFLIQYYNGEERAKGNILERFSAQQFPDLHSELNLSSLELGDSALYFCASSVALAGANTGELFFGEGSRLTVL.

The chain couples TRBV6-4 to TRBJ2-6, with 7 bases matching TRBD1. V was pared by 0 bases and J by 0 bases, with 11 bases of the junction left unmatched. This CDR3 has 20 amino acids. CDR1 is MRHNA and CDR2 is SNTAGT in the germline V gene. The CDR3 coding sequence is TGTGCCAGCAGTGACTCCTTGTTTACCGGGACAGCCTCTGGGGCCAACGTCCTGACTTTC. The encoded protein is CASSDSLFTGTASGANVLTF.

The chain carries TRBV9 and TRBJ1-2; D not resolved. The germline CDR1 and CDR2 sequences are SGDLS and YYNGEE. The CDR3 covers 15 residues. V was clipped by 0 bases and J by 4 bases, with 13 bases between them. CDR3 region: CASSVAKNGIYGYTF. In DNA form, the CDR3 reads TGTGCCAGCAGCGTAGCTAAAAACGGGATCTATGGCTACACCTTC.

The chain couples TRBV19 to TRBJ2-2, with D possibly TRBD2 on 5 matching bases. This CDR3 is 14 amino acids long. V shed 5 bases and J shed 5 bases, with 12 bases lying between them. CDR1 is LNHDA and CDR2 is SQIVND in the germline V gene (reference sequence). The CDR3 region is CASSEEGRTGELFF. The CDR3 DNA sequence: TGTGCCAGTAGTGAAGAGGGCCGGACCGGGGAGCTGTTTTTT. Full variable domain (remainder filled in from reference TRBV19 and TRBJ2-2): DGGITQSPKYLFRKEGQNVTLSCEQNLNHDAMYWYRQDPGQGLRLIYYSQIVNDFQKGDIAEGYSVSREKKESFPLTVTSAQKNPTAFYLCASSEEGRTGELFFGEGSRLTVL.

The chain carries TRBV9 and TRBJ2-7; 7 nucleotides agree with TRBD2. Germline values: CDR1 SGDLS, CDR2 YYNGEE. With V trimmed by 4 bases and J by 3 bases, 7 bases remained unmatched. The CDR3 loop spans 14 amino acids. The CDR3 sequence is CASSPGRDNYEQYF. The CDR3 DNA reads TGTGCCAGCAGCCCAGGGAGGGATAACTACGAGCAGTACTTC.